This T cell receptor beta chain appears in the sequencing data of a study of blood T cell repertoires in COVID-19. Overall study: Donors in the United States, Italy and Spain gave samples during acute or convalescent COVID-19. The analysed material was cDNA or gDNA that came from T cells, B-cell-depleted T cells, or PBMCs.

Original processing methods: Amplification from reference gene primers served as the basis for estimated nucleated cell counts. Data came from immunoSEQ multiplex PCR; TCRdb stores just in-frame clones and leaves some out. V and J calls and clone size are as listed in that table; D and trimming were resolved from the DNA. The data contain 35,000 to 45,000 clones, about 88% of them singletons. Germline CDR1 and CDR2: SGHDN and FVKESK. With 2 bases removed from V and 1 base from J, the gap between germline ends came to 11 bases. The CDR3 loop spans 16 amino acids. The rearrangement uses TRBV14 and TRBJ2-2; no definite D call. The source material was peripheral blood. The TCR sequence derives from a human donor in a cohort sampled during active COVID-19. CDR3 nucleotides: TGTGCCAGCAGCCAACAGTTTGCGGTGAACACCGGGGAGCTGTTTTTT. Its protein product is CASSQQFAVNTGELFF.